The 30 T cell receptor beta chains in this list originate from one sample, sequenced in a study of T cells of healthy individuals. TCRdb used MiXCR to reprocess the 5' RACE reads, holding one entry per CDR3 protein. This table holds 85,000 to 100,000 distinct CDR3 sequences, 17% found once. These receptors all come from a human donor in good health.

The sample holds one count of this clonotype. The chain has TRBV20-1 and TRBJ2-3; 12 positions agree with TRBD2. The CDR3 has 17 amino acids. V gave up 5 bases and J gave up 3 bases; unmatched junction bases: 12. Germline V CDR1 and CDR2: DFQATT, SNEGSKA (reference sequence). The CDR3 DNA follows: TGCAGTGCTCCTAGCGGGGGGGCATTGTCGTCGACAGATACGCAGTATTTT. Protein product: CSAPSGGALSSTDTQYF.

The chain joins TRBV5-1 to TRBJ2-5, with 8 nucleotides matching TRBD2. Germline CDR1 is SGHRS and CDR2 is YFSETQ. The CDR3 runs to 15 residues. V dropped 3 bases and J dropped 1; count of bases not matched to a gene: 5. The CDR3 sequence is CASSSPRGAQETQYF. The CDR3 DNA reads as TGCGCCAGCAGCTCCCCGCGGGGGGCCCAAGAGACCCAGTACTTC. Together with reference TRBV5-1 and TRBJ2-5, the CDR3 gives the full variable domain: KAGVTQTPRYLIKTRGQQVTLSCSPISGHRSVSWYQQTPGQGLQFLFEYFSETQRNKGNFPGRFSGRQFSNSRSEMNVSTLELGDSALYLCASSSPRGAQETQYFGPGTRLLVL.

The chain joins TRBV28 to TRBJ1-5, with 9 nucleotides matching TRBD1. In germline, CDR1 is MDHEN, CDR2 SYDVKM. Unmatched junction bases numbered 6, after V lost 5 bases and J lost 7 bases. The CDR3 extends over 14 amino acids. The DNA of the CDR3 is TGTGCCAGCAGTGAAACAGGGGGCGAACAGCCCCAGCATTTT. It specifies CASSETGGEQPQHF. Based on the CDR3 plus reference TRBV28 and TRBJ1-5, the full variable domain is DVKVTQSSRYLVKRTGEKVFLECVQDMDHENMFWYRQDPGLGLRLIYFSYDVKMKEKGDIPEGYSVSREKKERFSLILESASTNQTSMYLCASSETGGEQPQHFGDGTRLSIL.

J is TRBJ2-5 and V is TRBV2; 7 nucleotides agree with TRBD2. This CDR3 contains 16 residues. Germline CDR1 SNHLY, CDR2 FYNNEI. J was trimmed by 1 base and V by 2 bases; bases with no gene match: 7. CDR3 nucleotides: TGTGCCAGCAGTGAAAGAGGGCGGGAGAGCCAAGAGACCCAGTACTTC. Translation gives CASSERGRESQETQYF.

The chain carries TRBV4-1 and TRBJ2-1; 9 nucleotides agree with TRBD1. CDR1 and CDR2 from the germline V gene are MGHRA and YSYEKL. V gave up 4 bases and J gave up 2 bases; unmatched junction bases: 6. This CDR3 is built from 16 residues. This CDR3 reads CASSLWTGAAYNEQFF. The CDR3 DNA reads TGCGCCAGCAGCCTCTGGACAGGGGCAGCCTACAATGAGCAGTTCTTC.

Many counts were recorded for this clonotype. For the CDR3, the DNA is TGCGCCAGCAGTCAAAGACAGACTATCTCCTACGAGCAGTACTTC. Its translation is CASSQRQTISYEQYF. The rearrangement links TRBV23-1 to TRBJ2-7, with D possibly called TRBD1 or TRBD2 (5 bases each). TRBV23-1 is labeled an ORF, and its function is uncertain. There are 15 residues in the CDR3. Trimming pared 2 bases from V and 0 bases from J, leaving 11 bases between.

Ten or more counts support this clonotype. This chain connects TRBV20-1 to TRBJ2-1, with TRBD2 matching over 11 bases. CDR1 is DFQATT and CDR2 is SNEGSKA in the germline V gene (reference sequence). This CDR3 region has 16 residues. V dropped 3 bases and J dropped 8; count of bases not matched to a gene: 12. This chain's CDR3 is CSARILTSGEVDEQFF. The CDR3 nucleotides read TGCAGTGCTAGGATTTTGACTAGCGGGGAGGTCGATGAGCAGTTCTTC.

This clonotype has at least ten counts. This chain connects TRBV6-6 to TRBJ2-3, with 8 bases fitting TRBD2. Trimming at V came to 8 bases and at J to 2 bases, leaving 15 bases not matched to a gene. CDR3 length: 17 residues. Germline V gene data show CDR1 as MNHNY and CDR2 as SVGAGI (reference sequence). Written as DNA, the CDR3 is TGTGCCAGCGCAATGGGGCGGGGGGACTCTTCCACAGATACGCAGTATTTT. Translating it yields CASAMGRGDSSTDTQYF.

The chain couples TRBV5-4 to TRBJ2-1; TRBD2 matches 11 bases. The CDR3 sequence is 16 residues long. V was clipped by 0 bases and J by 6 bases; unmatched bases: 5. Germline CDR1 is SGHNT and CDR2 is YYREEE (reference sequence). The CDR3 nucleotides read TGTGCCAGCAGCTTGGGGGCTAGCGGGAGGTCCAATGAGCAGTTCTTC. Translating gives CASSLGASGRSNEQFF. Supplemented by reference TRBV5-4 and TRBJ2-1, the full variable domain reads ETGVTQSPTHLIKTRGQQVTLRCSSQSGHNTVSWYQQALGQGPQFIFQYYREEENGRGNFPPRFSGLQFPNYSSELNVNALELDDSALYLCASSLGASGRSNEQFFGPGTRLTVL.

This clonotype was recorded at least ten times. The J gene is TRBJ1-6, the V gene TRBV4-1; 7 nucleotides line up with TRBD1. There are 14 residues in the CDR3. Germline CDR1 MGHRA, CDR2 YSYEKL. Germline trimming cut 0 bases from V and 14 bases from J; bases unmatched to any gene: 7. CDR3: CASSQDRMTGTLHF. The CDR3 coding sequence is TGCGCCAGCAGCCAAGATCGGATGACAGGGACCCTCCACTTT.

This clonotype was recorded many times. This chain joins TRBV20-1 and TRBJ1-5; D remains ambiguous. Germline assignment: CDR1 DFQATT and CDR2 SNEGSKA (reference sequence). Trimming pared 3 bases from V and 7 bases from J, leaving 10 bases between. The length of the CDR3 is 12 residues. The CDR3 sequence is CSASGGLQPQHF. CDR3 DNA sequence: TGCAGTGCTAGCGGAGGTTTGCAGCCCCAGCATTTT.

This clonotype was recorded at least ten times. The chain uses TRBV7-2 and TRBJ1-5, with a weak D call TRBD1 (5 bases). V was shortened by 5 bases and J by 7 bases, with 21 bases between the two germline ends. The CDR3 has 16 residues. Germline CDR1 reads SGHTA; CDR2 reads FQGNSA. The DNA of the CDR3 is TGTGCCAGCAGCCTGAACCAGGGTAACGTAGGGCAGCCCCAGCATTTT. Its protein is CASSLNQGNVGQPQHF.

The chain couples TRBV28 to TRBJ2-4; tentatively, D is TRBD2 (5 bases). This CDR3 comprises 18 residues. CDR1 is MDHEN, CDR2 SYDVKM, per germline. The V and J ends lost 8 bases and 0 bases respectively, with 23 bases between them. The CDR3 sequence: CASGTPGVFGVAKNIQYF. The CDR3 DNA sequence: TGTGCCAGCGGTACGCCTGGGGTATTCGGGGTAGCCAAAAACATTCAGTACTTC.

This clonotype was detected many times. This chain links TRBV4-1 with TRBJ2-1; D unclear. This CDR3 comprises 15 residues. The V end was cut by 5 bases, the J end by 3 bases, with 14 bases between. Germline V lookup: CDR1 MGHRA, CDR2 YSYEKL. Here the CDR3 reads CASSADLSLYNEQFF. The CDR3 DNA reads as TGCGCCAGCAGCGCAGACCTCTCCCTCTACAATGAGCAGTTCTTC.

This clonotype was detected ten times or more. This chain joins TRBV7-9 and TRBJ1-5; D unclear. This CDR3 comprises 15 residues. Germline CDR1 and CDR2: SEHNR and FQNEAQ (reference sequence). Trimming took 5 bases from V and 4 from J, leaving 15 bases between them. CDR3: CASSRTDSGNQPQHF. DNA of the CDR3: TGTGCCAGCAGCCGCACAGATTCAGGAAATCAGCCCCAGCATTTT. The complete variable domain, with remaining parts taken from reference TRBV7-9 and TRBJ1-5, reads DTGVSQNPRHKITKRGQNVTFRCDPISEHNRLYWYRQTLGQGPEFLTYFQNEAQLEKSRLLSDRFSAERPKGSFSTLEIQRTEQGDSAMYLCASSRTDSGNQPQHFGDGTRLSIL.

The chain uses TRBV28 and TRBJ1-3; weak D call: TRBD1 (5 bases). From germline, CDR1 is MDHEN and CDR2 SYDVKM. Trimming cost V 6 bases and J 5 bases, with 23 bases left between them. The CDR3 covers 17 residues. The CDR3 nucleotides read TGTGCCAGCAGGAGTTTTTGGGGCACAGTACAGAGAAACACCATATATTTT. Protein: CASRSFWGTVQRNTIYF.

Worth noting for this clonotype: One junction end does not reproduce the germline sequence, and a read error may be involved. The chain links TRBV7-6 to TRBJ2-1; TRBD1 matches 7 bases. From germline, CDR1 is SGHVS and CDR2 FNYEAQ. The CDR3 is 15 residues long. CDR3 amino acids: CASSLGGLVNNEQFF. In DNA, the CDR3 is TGTGCTAGCAGCTTAGGGGGCCTTGTCAACAATGAGCAGTTCTTC.

This clonotype was counted ten times or more. V and J are TRBV11-1 and TRBJ2-1; D gene unclear. V lost 2 bases and J 9 bases, leaving 8 bases between the germline ends. The CDR3 is 12 residues long. Germline V gene lookup returns CDR1 SGHAT and CDR2 FQDESV (reference sequence). In DNA form, the CDR3 reads TGTGCCAGCAGCTTAAGAGGAGCTGAGCAGTTCTTC. Translated, it gives CASSLRGAEQFF.

This clonotype has at least ten counts. The chain joins TRBV28 to TRBJ2-3; possibly TRBD1 for D (6 bases). CDR3 length equals 15 residues. CDR1 and CDR2 from the germline V gene are MDHEN and SYDVKM. Trimming removed 6 bases from V and 4 bases from J, with 17 bases in between. Here the CDR3 reads CASSSFRDTPDTQYF. DNA for the CDR3: TGTGCCAGCAGCTCATTCCGGGACACTCCAGATACGCAGTATTTT.

There are a few counts of this clonotype. The V call is TRBV4-1, the J call TRBJ1-1; D is possibly TRBD1 (5 bases). The CDR3 spans 12 residues. The V and J ends lost 4 bases and 7 bases respectively, with 10 bases between them. Germline V gene sequence: CDR1 MGHRA, CDR2 YSYEKL. The DNA for the CDR3 is TGCGCCAGCAGCCCCCAGGGCTTTGAAGCTTTCTTT. This gives the protein CASSPQGFEAFF.

The genes are TRBV20-1 and TRBJ2-3, with D possibly matching TRBD2 (5 bases). The V gene lost 0 bases and the J gene lost 6 bases, with 19 bases spanning the gap. In germline, CDR1 is DFQATT, CDR2 SNEGSKA (reference sequence). The CDR3 runs 16 residues. The CDR3 DNA is TGCAGTGCTAGAGATCCCAGGACTGGGCAACAGGATACGCAGTATTTT. Translated: CSARDPRTGQQDTQYF.

The V call is TRBV5-1, the J call TRBJ2-1; D possibly corresponds to TRBD2 (6 bases). The length of the CDR3 is 15 residues. CDR1 is SGHRS, CDR2 YFSETQ, per germline. Trimming stripped 2 bases from V and 9 bases from J, with 18 bases between. The CDR3 region is CASSFLTGVGGEQFF. In DNA, the CDR3 is TGCGCCAGCAGCTTTTTAACGGGAGTGGGGGGTGAGCAGTTCTTC.

The rearrangement joins TRBV30 to TRBJ2-1, with D uncertain. CDR1 is GTSNPN, CDR2 SVGIG, per germline (reference sequence). Trimming pared 8 bases from V and 0 bases from J, leaving 17 bases between. The length of the CDR3 is 15 residues. CDR3 nucleotide sequence: TGTGCCCTGGAACGGGTTTGGAGCTCCTACAATGAGCAGTTCTTC. Its translation is CALERVWSSYNEQFF.

On this clonotype itself: With a much larger clone just one base away, this may be a read error. The chain uses TRBV29-1 and TRBJ2-1; D unresolved. CDR1 and CDR2 (germline): SQVTM, ANQGSEA. This CDR3 has 14 residues. V lost 7 bases, J lost 5 bases, and 18 bases lay in between. In nucleotides, the CDR3 is TGCAGCGGCTGCCTGTCTCTCAGCGACAATGAGCAGTTCTTC. Its translation is CSGCLSLSDNEQFF.

The rearrangement links TRBV6-6 to TRBJ2-2, with unresolved D. Germline assignment: CDR1 MNHNY and CDR2 SVGAGI (reference sequence). Trimming took off 1 base at V and 4 bases at J, with 7 bases between the two ends. The CDR3 totals 14 residues. As DNA, the CDR3 is TGTGCCAGCAGTTACTATGGCGGCACCGGGGAGCTGTTTTTT. Translation gives CASSYYGGTGELFF.

This clonotype came up a few times. The chain uses TRBV4-3 and TRBJ2-3, with 7 bases fitting TRBD1. The junction had 15 bases not matched to a gene; V was cut back by 1 base and J by 2 bases. The CDR3 spans 19 residues. Germline CDR1 is LGHNA and CDR2 is YSLEER. The CDR3 region is CASSQVGANRGSHTDTQYF. CDR3 nucleotides: TGCGCCAGCAGCCAAGTGGGGGCCAACAGGGGATCGCACACAGATACGCAGTATTTT.

In this sample, this clonotype turned up a few times. The chain recombines TRBV5-1 with TRBJ2-3, with 7 bases lining up with TRBD1. The CDR3 has 13 residues. Germline assignment: CDR1 SGHRS and CDR2 YFSETQ. V lost 2 bases, J lost 4 bases, and 1 base stayed unmatched. The CDR3 DNA reads TGCGCCAGCAGCTTACAGGGGTCAGATACGCAGTATTTT. The encoded protein is CASSLQGSDTQYF.

This clonotype has ten or more counts. The V call is TRBV29-1, the J call TRBJ2-1; possibly TRBD2 for D (6 bases). V shed 7 bases and J shed 8 bases, with 12 bases lying between them. Per the germline V gene, CDR1 is SQVTM and CDR2 is ANQGSEA. CDR3 length equals 11 residues. The CDR3 loop reads CSGEAGDEQFF. As DNA, the CDR3 is TGCAGCGGGGAAGCGGGCGATGAGCAGTTCTTC.

This clonotype was detected many times. V gene TRBV28 combines with J gene TRBJ2-7, with unresolved D. Deletions cut 2 bases from V and 3 bases from J, with 11 bases between. This CDR3 is built from 14 residues. CDR1 is MDHEN, CDR2 SYDVKM, per germline. CDR3 protein: CASSLSPASYEQYF. The CDR3 DNA follows: TGTGCCAGCAGTTTAAGTCCCGCAAGCTACGAGCAGTACTTC. The whole variable domain, remainder taken from reference TRBV28 and TRBJ2-7, is DVKVTQSSRYLVKRTGEKVFLECVQDMDHENMFWYRQDPGLGLRLIYFSYDVKMKEKGDIPEGYSVSREKKERFSLILESASTNQTSMYLCASSLSPASYEQYFGPGTRLTVT.

The rearrangement uses TRBV24-1 and TRBJ2-5; 7 nucleotides agree with TRBD1. J gave up 1 base and V 2 bases, and 6 bases lay outside the gene matches. Per the germline V gene, CDR1 is KGHDR and CDR2 is SFDVKD. CDR3 length: 16 amino acids. DNA for the CDR3: TGTGCCACCAGTGATTATGAGGGGGCCCTCCAAGAGACCCAGTACTTC. Amino acid sequence: CATSDYEGALQETQYF.